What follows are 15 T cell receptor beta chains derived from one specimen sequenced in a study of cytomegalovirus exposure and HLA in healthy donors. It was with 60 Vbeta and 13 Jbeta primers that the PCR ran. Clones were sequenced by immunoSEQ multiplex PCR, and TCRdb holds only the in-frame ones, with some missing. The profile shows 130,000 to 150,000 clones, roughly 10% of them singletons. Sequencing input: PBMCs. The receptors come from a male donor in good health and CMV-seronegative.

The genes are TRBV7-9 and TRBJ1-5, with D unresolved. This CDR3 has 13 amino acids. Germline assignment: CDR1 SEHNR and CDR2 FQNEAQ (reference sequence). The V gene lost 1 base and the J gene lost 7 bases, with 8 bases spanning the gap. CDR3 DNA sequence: TGTGCCAGCAGCTTAGGTAATAAACAGCCCCAGCATTTT. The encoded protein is CASSLGNKQPQHF.

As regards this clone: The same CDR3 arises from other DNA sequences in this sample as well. CDR3 nucleotide sequence: TGTGCCAGCAGTTTAAAGGCAGGGGTGCGACAACCCCAGCATTTT. Protein product: CASSLKAGVRQPQHF. The rearrangement joins TRBV28 to TRBJ1-5; the D gene is possibly TRBD1 (6 bases). The CDR3 consists of 15 residues. Germline V gene lookup returns CDR1 MDHEN and CDR2 SYDVKM. Trimming pared 2 bases from V and 10 bases from J, leaving 18 bases between.

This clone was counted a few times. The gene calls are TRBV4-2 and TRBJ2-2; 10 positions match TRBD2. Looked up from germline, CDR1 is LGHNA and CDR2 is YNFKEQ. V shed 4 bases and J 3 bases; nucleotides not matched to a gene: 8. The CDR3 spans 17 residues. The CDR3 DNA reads TGTGCCAGCAGCCGGGTCCCCAGCGGGGGGGACACCGGGGAGCTGTTTTTT. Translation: CASSRVPSGGDTGELFF.

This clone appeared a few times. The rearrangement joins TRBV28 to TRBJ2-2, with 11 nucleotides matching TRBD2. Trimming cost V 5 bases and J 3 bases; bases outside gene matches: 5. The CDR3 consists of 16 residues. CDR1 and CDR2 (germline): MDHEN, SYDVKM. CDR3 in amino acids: CASSVTSGSDTGELFF. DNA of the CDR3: TGTGCCAGCAGTGTTACTAGCGGGAGTGACACCGGGGAGCTGTTTTTT.

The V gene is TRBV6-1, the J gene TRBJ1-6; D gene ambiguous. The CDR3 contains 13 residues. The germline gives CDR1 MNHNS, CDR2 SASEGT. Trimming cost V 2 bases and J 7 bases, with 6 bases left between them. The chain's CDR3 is CASSEYGNSPLHF. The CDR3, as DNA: TGTGCCAGCAGTGAATACGGGAATTCACCCCTCCACTTT.

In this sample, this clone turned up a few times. The CDR3 is CASSPPSRYSNQPQHF. The CDR3 nucleotides are TGTGCCAGCAGCCCCCCGAGTCGCTATAGCAATCAGCCCCAGCATTTT. The chain couples TRBV6-6 to TRBJ1-5; D is ambiguous. The CDR3 sequence is 16 residues long. V was pared by 6 bases and J by 0 bases, with 15 bases between. Germline V CDR1 and CDR2: MNHNY, SVGAGI (reference sequence).

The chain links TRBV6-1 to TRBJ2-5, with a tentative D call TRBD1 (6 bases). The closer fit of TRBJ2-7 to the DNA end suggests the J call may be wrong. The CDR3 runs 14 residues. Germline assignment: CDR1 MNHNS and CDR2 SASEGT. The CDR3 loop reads CASSHYRETYEQYF. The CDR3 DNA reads TGTGCCAGCAGCCATTACAGGGAAACCTACGAGCAGTACTTC.

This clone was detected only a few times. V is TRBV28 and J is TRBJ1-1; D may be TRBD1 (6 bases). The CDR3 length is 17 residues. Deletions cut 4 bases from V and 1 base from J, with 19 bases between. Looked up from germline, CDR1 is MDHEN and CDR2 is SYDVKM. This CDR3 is CASSSLGFQGGNTEAFF. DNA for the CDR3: TGTGCCAGCAGTTCTTTGGGTTTTCAAGGGGGGAACACTGAAGCTTTCTTT.

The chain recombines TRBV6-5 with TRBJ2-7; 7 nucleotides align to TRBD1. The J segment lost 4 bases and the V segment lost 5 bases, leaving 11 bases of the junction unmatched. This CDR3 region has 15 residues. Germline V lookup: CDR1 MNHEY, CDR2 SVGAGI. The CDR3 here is CASSHTGDSFYEQYF. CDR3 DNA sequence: TGTGCCAGCAGTCATACAGGGGACAGCTTTTACGAGCAGTACTTC.

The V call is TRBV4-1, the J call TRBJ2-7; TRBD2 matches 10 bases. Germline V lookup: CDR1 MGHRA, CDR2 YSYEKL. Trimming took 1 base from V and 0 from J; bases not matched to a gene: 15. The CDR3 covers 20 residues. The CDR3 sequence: CASSQGPSGSVEGSSYEQYF. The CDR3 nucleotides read TGCGCCAGCAGCCAAGGGCCTAGCGGGAGCGTCGAGGGGAGCTCCTACGAGCAGTACTTC.

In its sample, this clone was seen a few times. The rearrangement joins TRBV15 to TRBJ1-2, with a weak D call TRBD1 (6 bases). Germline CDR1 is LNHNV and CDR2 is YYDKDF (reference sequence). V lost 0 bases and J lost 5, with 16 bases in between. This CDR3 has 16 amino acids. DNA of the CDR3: TGTGCCACCAGCAGAGAAGGTTCAGGGGTCGGATATGGCTACACCTTC. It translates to CATSREGSGVGYGYTF.

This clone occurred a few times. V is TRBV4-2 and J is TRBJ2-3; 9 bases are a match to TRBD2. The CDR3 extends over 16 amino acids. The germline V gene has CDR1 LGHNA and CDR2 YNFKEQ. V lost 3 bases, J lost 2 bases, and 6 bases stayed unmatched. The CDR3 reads CASSQALAGLTDTQYF. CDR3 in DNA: TGTGCCAGCAGCCAGGCACTAGCGGGTCTCACAGATACGCAGTATTTT.

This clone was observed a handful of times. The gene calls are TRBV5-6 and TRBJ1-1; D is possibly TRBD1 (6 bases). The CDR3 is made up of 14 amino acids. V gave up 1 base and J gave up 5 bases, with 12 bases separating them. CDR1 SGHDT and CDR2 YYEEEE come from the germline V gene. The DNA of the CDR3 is TGTGCCAGCAGCTTGACAGGGCGAGAGACTGAAGCTTTCTTT. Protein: CASSLTGRETEAFF.

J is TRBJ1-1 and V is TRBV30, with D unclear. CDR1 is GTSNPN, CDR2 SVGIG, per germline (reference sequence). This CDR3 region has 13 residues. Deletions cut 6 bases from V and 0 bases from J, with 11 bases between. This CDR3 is CACSPAVNTEAFF. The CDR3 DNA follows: TGTGCCTGCTCCCCGGCGGTGAACACTGAAGCTTTCTTT.

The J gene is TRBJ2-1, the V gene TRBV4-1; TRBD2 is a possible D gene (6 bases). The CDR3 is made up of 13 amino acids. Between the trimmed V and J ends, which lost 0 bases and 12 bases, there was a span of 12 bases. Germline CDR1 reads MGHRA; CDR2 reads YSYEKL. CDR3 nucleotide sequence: TGCGCCAGCAGCCAAGAGGGGCGGGATTGGCAGTTCTTC. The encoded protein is CASSQEGRDWQFF.